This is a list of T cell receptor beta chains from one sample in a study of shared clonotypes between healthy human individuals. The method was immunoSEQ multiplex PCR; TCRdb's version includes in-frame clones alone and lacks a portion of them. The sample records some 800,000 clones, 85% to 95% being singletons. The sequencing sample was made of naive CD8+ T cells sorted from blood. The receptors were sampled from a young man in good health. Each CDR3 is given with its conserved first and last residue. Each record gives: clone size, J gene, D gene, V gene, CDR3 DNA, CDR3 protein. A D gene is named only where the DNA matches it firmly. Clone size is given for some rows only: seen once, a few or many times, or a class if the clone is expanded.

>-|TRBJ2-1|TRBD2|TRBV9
TGTGCCAGCGGCCAAGCGGGAGAGGTCTACAATGAGCAGTTCTTC
CASGQAGEVYNEQFF
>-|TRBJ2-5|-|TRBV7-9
TGTGCCAGCAGCCACTACAGTGATTTGTACCAAGAGACCCAGTACTTC
CASSHYSDLYQETQYF
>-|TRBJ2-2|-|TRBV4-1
TGCGCCAGCAGCCAAGATCTAAGCACCGGGGAGCTGTTTTTT
CASSQDLSTGELFF
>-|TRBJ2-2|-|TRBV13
TGTGCCAGCAGCTTAGAAGCTAAGAGACTCAACGGCACCGGGGAGCTGTTTTTT
CASSLEAKRLNGTGELFF
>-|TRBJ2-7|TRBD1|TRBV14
TGTGCCAGCAGCCAAGAGGCAGGGGGCTACGAGCAGTACTTC
CASSQEAGGYEQYF
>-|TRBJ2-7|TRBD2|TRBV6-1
TGTGCCAGCAGTGAGTCCGCGGGAGCCCAGCACGAGCAGTACTTC
CASSESAGAQHEQYF
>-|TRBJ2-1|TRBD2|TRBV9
TGTGCCAGCAGCGTCTCGACTAGCGTCAATGAGCAGTTCTTC
CASSVSTSVNEQFF
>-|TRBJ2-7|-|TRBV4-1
TGCGCCAGCAGCCAAGTAAAGGACTCGCCGTCGGCGCAGTACTTC
CASSQVKDSPSAQYF
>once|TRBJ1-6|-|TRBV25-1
TGTGCCAGCAGTGAATCGGGGGTTAATTCACCCCTCCACTTT
CASSESGVNSPLHF
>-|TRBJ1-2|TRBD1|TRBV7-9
TGTGCCAGCAGCCGCCCAGGGACAGGGGTTGTGTATGGCTACACCTTC
CASSRPGTGVVYGYTF
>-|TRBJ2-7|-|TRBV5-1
TGCGCCAGCAGCTTGGACGACCCGAGCTACGAGCAGTACTTC
CASSLDDPSYEQYF
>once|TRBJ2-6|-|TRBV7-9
TGTGCCAGCAGCTCGGACACAGGGTCCAGCTCTGGGGCCAACGTCCTGACTTTC
CASSSDTGSSSGANVLTF
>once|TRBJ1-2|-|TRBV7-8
TGTGCCAGCAGCTCGCCTGGACAGAGGGGTGGCTACACCTTC
CASSSPGQRGGYTF
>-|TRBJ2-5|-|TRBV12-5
TGTGCTAGTGGTTTGGGGACGCGGGGAGTGTCCCACCAAGAGACCCAGTACTTC
CASGLGTRGVSHQETQYF
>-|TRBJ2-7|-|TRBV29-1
TGCAGCGTTGAGAACGGGATAGCCCCTGGCGAGCAGTACTTC
CSVENGIAPGEQYF
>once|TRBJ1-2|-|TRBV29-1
TGCAGCGTTCAGGCAGCTAACTATGGCTACACCTTC
CSVQAANYGYTF
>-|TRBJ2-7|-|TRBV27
TGTGCCAGCAGTTCGGGCACTCTTTTTCCCTACGAGCAGTACTTC
CASSSGTLFPYEQYF
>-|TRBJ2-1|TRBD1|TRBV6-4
TGTGCCAGCAGCGTGGGACAGTTCAATGAGCAGTTCTTC
CASSVGQFNEQFF
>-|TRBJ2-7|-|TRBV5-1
TGCGCCAGCAGCTTGTGGGGGGCGCAGGAGCAGTACTTC
CASSLWGAQEQYF
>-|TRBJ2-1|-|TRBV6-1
TGTGCCTCTGGGGGGACCAGGGTGTATCCTGAGCAGTTCTTC
CASGGTRVYPEQFF
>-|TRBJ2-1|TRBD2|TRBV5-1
TGCGCCAGCAGCTCTTTAGCGGGAGGGTACAATGAGCAGTTCTTC
CASSSLAGGYNEQFF
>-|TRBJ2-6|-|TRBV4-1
TGCGCCAGCAGCCAAGTAATGGGCCCTCCAGAACGGTACCTCTCTGGGGCCAACGTCCTGACTTTC
CASSQVMGPPERYLSGANVLTF
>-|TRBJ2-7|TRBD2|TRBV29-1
TGCAGCGTTGAACTTACGGGACTAAACTCCTACGAGCAGTACTTC
CSVELTGLNSYEQYF
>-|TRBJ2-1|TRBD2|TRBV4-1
TGCGCCACTACCGCACTAGCGGGAAGCTACAATGAGCAGTTCTTC
CATTALAGSYNEQFF